This is a list of T cell receptor beta chains from one sample in a study of blood T cell repertoires in COVID-19. The data were produced by immunoSEQ multiplex PCR, yet TCRdb's version contains in-frame clones alone and is incomplete. This sample has over 200,000 clones, with 85% to 90% found just once. Sample: peripheral blood. The receptor set was obtained from a woman aged 60 to 75 with acute or convalescent COVID-19. The CDR3 runs from the conserved cysteine through the conserved F or W. Each record gives: D gene, V gene, clone size, J gene, CDR3 DNA, CDR3 protein. A D gene is named only where the DNA matches it firmly. Rows may omit the clone size; those that give it use once, few, many or a size class.

>TRBD2|TRBV5-4|NA|TRBJ2-3
TGTGCCAGCAGACGAGGGACTAGCGGGGCCCTCACAGATACGCAGTATTTT
CASRRGTSGALTDTQYF
>TRBD2|TRBV7-9|NA|TRBJ2-2
TGTGCCAGCAGCCCAAAGCGATGGACTAGCGGGGCTCACACCGGGGAGCTGTTTTTT
CASSPKRWTSGAHTGELFF
>NA|TRBV19|NA|TRBJ1-2
TGTGCCAGTAGTTCCGGGAGGGGGATATATGGCTACACCTTC
CASSSGRGIYGYTF
>NA|TRBV3-1/TRBV3-2|NA|TRBJ2-3
TGTGCCAGCAGCCAAGACGGCCGAGGGAAACCCACAGATACGCAGTATTTT
CASSQDGRGKPTDTQYF
>TRBD2|TRBV28|NA|TRBJ2-1
TGTGCCAGCAGGTCCTATCATAGCGGGAGCGATGAGCAGTTCTTC
CASRSYHSGSDEQFF
>NA|TRBV5-8|NA|TRBJ2-1
TGTGCCAGCAGCATTGGACAGTACAATGAGCAGTTCTTC
CASSIGQYNEQFF
>NA|TRBV7-2|NA|TRBJ2-7
TGTGCCAGCAGCCGCCGGACAGCCTACGAGCAGTACTTC
CASSRRTAYEQYF
>TRBD1|TRBV2|NA|TRBJ1-3
TGTGCCAGCAGGGGACAGGGGGTCTCTGGAAACACCATATATTTT
CASRGQGVSGNTIYF
>NA|TRBV6-5|NA|TRBJ1-5
TGTGCCAGCAGTCAGGGGTCTCTTAGCAATCAGCCCCAGCATTTT
CASSQGSLSNQPQHF
>TRBD1|TRBV6-5|NA|TRBJ1-3
TGTGCCAGCAGCCGACAGGGGAGTGGAAACACCATATATTTT
CASSRQGSGNTIYF
>TRBD1|TRBV9|few|TRBJ1-5
TGTGCCAGCAGCCGCGACAGGGGCCAGCCCCAGCATTTT
CASSRDRGQPQHF
>NA|TRBV19|NA|TRBJ1-1
TGTGCCAGTAGCGTTGGGCAGAACACTGAAGCTTTCTTT
CASSVGQNTEAFF
>TRBD1|TRBV6-5|NA|TRBJ1-1
TGTGCCAGCAGTTACCGACCGACAGGGATCACTGAAGCTTTCTTT
CASSYRPTGITEAFF
>NA|TRBV6-5|NA|TRBJ1-3
TGTGCCAGCAAGGAGCGCGGAACTGGAAACACCATATATTTT
CASKERGTGNTIYF
>NA|TRBV7-9|NA|TRBJ1-4
TGTGCCAGCAGCTCCCGACAGCTTGAAAAACTGTTTTTT
CASSSRQLEKLFF
>NA|TRBV7-7|NA|TRBJ1-6
TGTGCTAGCAGCCAAACCCCGACAGTCTCCTATAATTCACCCCTCCACTTT
CASSQTPTVSYNSPLHF
>TRBD1|TRBV11-2|NA|TRBJ1-5
TGTGCCAGCAGCCCTGCAGGACAGGGGGGTTTGCAGCCCCAGCATTTT
CASSPAGQGGLQPQHF
>NA|TRBV5-1|NA|TRBJ2-2
TGCGCCAGCAGCTTGGCCAGGGGCAGCACCGGGGAGCTGTTTTTT
CASSLARGSTGELFF
>NA|TRBV28|NA|TRBJ2-7
TGTGCCAGCAGTCCCACGGAGTACTTC
CASSPTEYF
>NA|TRBV6-5|NA|TRBJ1-5
TGTGCCAGCAGTCCTACTCATAAGAGCAATCAGCCCCAGCATTTT
CASSPTHKSNQPQHF
>TRBD2|TRBV6-5|NA|TRBJ2-7
TGTGCCAGCAGCGCTCTAGCGGCGGAAAGATACGAGCAGTACTTC
CASSALAAERYEQYF
>TRBD1|TRBV7-8|NA|TRBJ1-1
TGTGCCAGCAGCTCCTGGACAGGGGGCACTGAAGCTTTCTTT
CASSSWTGGTEAFF
>NA|TRBV25-1|NA|TRBJ2-1
TGTGCCAGCAGTGACCGTCGGGGGTCCTACAATGAGCAGTTCTTC
CASSDRRGSYNEQFF
>NA|TRBV28|NA|TRBJ1-3
TGTGCCAGCAGCTCACTGAACTCTGGAAACACCATATATTTT
CASSSLNSGNTIYF
>TRBD1|TRBV6-1|NA|TRBJ1-2
TGTGCCAGCAGTTATGACAGGGTCAACTATGGCTACACCTTC
CASSYDRVNYGYTF
>NA|TRBV24-1|NA|TRBJ1-2
TGTGCCACCAGTGACGGGGGGAACTATGGCTACACCTTC
CATSDGGNYGYTF
>TRBD2|TRBV24-1|NA|TRBJ2-2
TGTGCCACCAGTGATTTGACGAGCGGGAGAGACGGGGAGCTGTTTTTT
CATSDLTSGRDGELFF
>TRBD2|TRBV9|NA|TRBJ2-7
TGTGCCAGCAGCGAGGGACTAGCGGGACGGGAGCAGTACTTC
CASSEGLAGREQYF
>TRBD2|TRBV3-1/TRBV3-2|NA|TRBJ2-3
TGTGCCAGCAGCCAAGAGAGCGGGGGGGCAACAGATACGCAGTATTTT
CASSQESGGATDTQYF
>NA|TRBV5-1|NA|TRBJ1-3
TGCGCCAGCAGCTTGGCCGGAGGCCGCTCTGGAAACACCATATATTTT
CASSLAGGRSGNTIYF
>NA|TRBV28|NA|TRBJ1-5
TGTGCCAGCAGTCTTACGGGGGAAAATCAGCCCCAGCATTTT
CASSLTGENQPQHF
>TRBD2|TRBV7-2|NA|TRBJ2-6
TGTGCCAGCAGCTTAGCGGGAGGGTTAAGCGGGGCCAACGTCCTGACTTTC
CASSLAGGLSGANVLTF
>NA|TRBV6-5|NA|TRBJ1-2
TGTGCCAGCAGTTACGAGGGCAACTATGGCTACACCTTC
CASSYEGNYGYTF
>NA|TRBV29-1|NA|TRBJ2-1
TGCAGCGTTCGAGATGCTGAGCAGTTCTTC
CSVRDAEQFF
>TRBD1|TRBV4-1|few|TRBJ1-1
TGCGCCAGCAGCCCCTGGGACAGGGATTTGAACACTGAAGCTTTCTTT
CASSPWDRDLNTEAFF
>NA|TRBV9|NA|TRBJ2-6
TGTGCCAGCAGCGTAGAAGGGGGATTCTCTGGGGCCAACGTCCTGACTTTC
CASSVEGGFSGANVLTF
>NA|TRBV5-1|NA|TRBJ1-3
TGCGCCAGCAGCTTGGGAAGCATCTCTGGAAACACCATATATTTT
CASSLGSISGNTIYF
>TRBD2|TRBV9|NA|TRBJ2-1
TGTGCCAGCAGCGTAGATAGGACTAGCGGGGGCGTTGAGCAGTTCTTC
CASSVDRTSGGVEQFF
>NA|TRBV7-2|NA|TRBJ2-1
TGTGCCAGCAGCTTTCAGCGTAACTCCTACAATGAGCAGTTCTTC
CASSFQRNSYNEQFF
>TRBD1|TRBV7-8|NA|TRBJ2-7
TGTGCCAGCAGCTCTCTCCGGGACAGGGTTGAAGAGCAGTACTTC
CASSSLRDRVEEQYF
>NA|TRBV6-2/TRBV6-3|NA|TRBJ1-5
TGTGCCAGCAGTTACTTAGGGGGCAATCAGCCCCAGCATTTT
CASSYLGGNQPQHF
>TRBD1|TRBV29-1|NA|TRBJ1-2
TGCAGCGGAGGCGGGACAGCCTATGGCTACACCTTC
CSGGGTAYGYTF
>NA|TRBV25-1|NA|TRBJ2-5
TGTGCCAGCAGTGATCGGGGTACGGAGACCCAGTACTTC
CASSDRGTETQYF
>TRBD1|TRBV6-6|NA|TRBJ1-1
TGTGCCAGCAGTCAGCCGACAGGGGGCGGCCTGGGATCTGAAGCTTTCTTT
CASSQPTGGGLGSEAFF
>NA|TRBV6-5|NA|TRBJ2-2
TGTGCCAGCAGGGGTAGAGGCACCGGGGAGCTGTTTTTT
CASRGRGTGELFF
>NA|TRBV27|NA|TRBJ1-1
TGTGCCAGCAGTTTGAGGTCTTGGAACACTGAAGCTTTCTTT
CASSLRSWNTEAFF
>NA|TRBV5-6|NA|TRBJ1-2
TGTGCCAGCAGCTTCGAGGGATTCTATGGCTACACCTTC
CASSFEGFYGYTF
>TRBD2|TRBV24-1|NA|TRBJ2-1
TGTGCCACCAGTGAGCGGGAGTCCTACAATGAGCAGTTCTTC
CATSERESYNEQFF
>NA|TRBV3-1/TRBV3-2|NA|TRBJ1-1
TGTGCCAGCAGCCAAGATCCAGGGGCGAATGAAGCTTTCTTT
CASSQDPGANEAFF
>TRBD1|TRBV7-2|NA|TRBJ2-7
TGTGCCAGCAGCTCGGACAGGGGGCAGACCTACGAGCAGTACTTC
CASSSDRGQTYEQYF
>TRBD2|TRBV9|NA|TRBJ2-3
TGTGCCAGCAGCGTAGCTCCTAGCGGGGGCGGCACAGATACGCAGTATTTT
CASSVAPSGGGTDTQYF
>NA|TRBV7-8|NA|TRBJ1-5
TGTGCCAGCAGCTTAAGGAGGGTTGACAATCAGCCCCAGCATTTT
CASSLRRVDNQPQHF
>TRBD2|TRBV28|NA|TRBJ2-7
TGTGCCAGCAGTCGGCCTAGCGGGAGCCACGAGCAGTACTTC
CASSRPSGSHEQYF
>NA|TRBV6-5|NA|TRBJ2-2
TGTGCCAGCAGGGGGCCTAGAACCGGGGAGCTGTTTTTT
CASRGPRTGELFF
>NA|TRBV11-3|NA|TRBJ1-1
TGTGCCAGCAGCAGACAGGAGAACACTGAAGCTTTCTTT
CASSRQENTEAFF